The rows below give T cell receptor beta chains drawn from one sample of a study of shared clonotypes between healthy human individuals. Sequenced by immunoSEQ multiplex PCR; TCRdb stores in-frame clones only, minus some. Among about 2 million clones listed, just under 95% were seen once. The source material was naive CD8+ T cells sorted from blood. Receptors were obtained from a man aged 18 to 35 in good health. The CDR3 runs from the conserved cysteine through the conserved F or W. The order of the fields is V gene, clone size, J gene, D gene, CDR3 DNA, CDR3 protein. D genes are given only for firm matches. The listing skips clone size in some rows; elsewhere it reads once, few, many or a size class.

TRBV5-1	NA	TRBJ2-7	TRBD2	TGCGCCAGCAGCTTGGGCGGGGGTTCGGGCGAGCAGTACTTC	CASSLGGGSGEQYF
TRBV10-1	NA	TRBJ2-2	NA	TGCGCCAGCAGTGAGCTAGCCCCCGGGGAGCTGTTTTTT	CASSELAPGELFF
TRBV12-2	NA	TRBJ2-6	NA	NA	CASRSRDRQFGSGANVLTF
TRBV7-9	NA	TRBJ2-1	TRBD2	TGTGCCAGCAGCCCATGGACTAGCGGGAGGGGATACAATGAGCAGTTCTTC	CASSPWTSGRGYNEQFF
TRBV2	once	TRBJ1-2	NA	TGTGCCAGCAGTGGGGGGGAGGGGTATGGCTACACCTTC	CASSGGEGYGYTF
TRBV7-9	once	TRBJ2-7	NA	TGTGCCAGCAGCCGCACAGGGTTCTACGAGCAGTACTTC	CASSRTGFYEQYF
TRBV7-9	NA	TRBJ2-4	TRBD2	TGTGCCAGCAGCCCACCCGGGGGGGGTGAAAGTGGAAACATTCAGTACTTC	CASSPPGGGESGNIQYF
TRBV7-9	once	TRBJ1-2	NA	TGTGCCAGCAGCTTAGGGTTGGGGGCAGGCTATGGCTACACCTTC	CASSLGLGAGYGYTF
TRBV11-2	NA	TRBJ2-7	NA	TGTGCCAGCAGCATTACGACACCGTCCTACGAGCAGTACTTC	CASSITTPSYEQYF
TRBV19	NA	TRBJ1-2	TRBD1	TGTGCCAGTACCTCAGGGGGAGAACGTGGCTACACCTTC	CASTSGGERGYTF
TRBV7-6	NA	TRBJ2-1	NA	TGTGCCAGCAGCCTAGCAGGGGGGGACCACAATGAGCAGTTCTTC	CASSLAGGDHNEQFF
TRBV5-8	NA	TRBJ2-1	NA	TGTGCCAGCAGCTTGCTGACAGTTTACAATGAGCAGTTCTTC	CASSLLTVYNEQFF
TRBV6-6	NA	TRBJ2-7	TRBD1	TGTGCCAGCAGTCTCGGACAGGGTGCCTACGAGCAGTACTTC	CASSLGQGAYEQYF
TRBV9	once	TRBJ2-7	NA	TGTGCCAGCAGCGTAGATTCAGATACCTCCTACGAGCAGTACTTC	CASSVDSDTSYEQYF
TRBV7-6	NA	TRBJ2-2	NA	TGTGCCAGCAGCCCCCCGTTGACCGGGGAGCTGTTTTTT	CASSPPLTGELFF
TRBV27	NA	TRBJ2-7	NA	TGTGCCAGCAGTTTCCGGGTACTCTACGAGCAGTACTTC	CASSFRVLYEQYF
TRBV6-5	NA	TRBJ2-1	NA	TGTGCCAGCAGTTACGGCAAATACAATGAGCAGTTCTTC	CASSYGKYNEQFF
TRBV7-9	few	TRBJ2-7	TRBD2	TGTGCCAGCAGCTTGACTAGCGGGAGGCTGAGCTCCTACGAGCAGTACTTC	CASSLTSGRLSSYEQYF
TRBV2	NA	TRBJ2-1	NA	TGTGCCAGCATTCTACCGGGACTCTCTTCCCCCCTCTTC	CASILPGLSSPLF
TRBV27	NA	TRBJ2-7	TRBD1	TGTGCCAGCAGATCGGGACAGGGATACGAGCAGTACTTC	CASRSGQGYEQYF
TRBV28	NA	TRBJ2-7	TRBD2	TGTGCCAGCAGTCCGACAACAGCGGGGGTTCTCTTCTACGAGCAGTACTTC	CASSPTTAGVLFYEQYF
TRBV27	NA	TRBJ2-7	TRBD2	TGTGCCAGCAGTTTATGGGCTAGCGGGAGAATCCCTATTGATGAGCAGTACTTC	CASSLWASGRIPIDEQYF
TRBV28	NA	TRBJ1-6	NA	TGTGCCAGCAGTTTAGGACAGAGGGATAATTCACCCCTCCACTTT	CASSLGQRDNSPLHF
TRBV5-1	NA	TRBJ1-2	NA	TGCGCCAGCAGCTTGGCAGGGGAGAATTATGGCTACACCTTC	CASSLAGENYGYTF
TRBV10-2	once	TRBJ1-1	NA	TGCGCCAGCAGTGTCGAAGGAGAAGCTTTCTTT	CASSVEGEAFF
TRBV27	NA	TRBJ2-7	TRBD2	TGTGCCAGCAGTTCGCCGAATAGCGGGAGCTACGAGCAGTACTTC	CASSSPNSGSYEQYF
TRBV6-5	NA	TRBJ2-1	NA	TGTGCCAGCAACCCTAGCGTTAGCTCCTACAATGAGCAGTTCTTC	CASNPSVSSYNEQFF